Shown below are 31 T cell receptor beta chains from a single sample sequenced in a study of shared clonotypes between healthy human individuals. Here immunoSEQ multiplex PCR was the method, and the copy in TCRdb shows in-frame clones only, minus some. Counted here are around 2,000,000 clones, 95% occurring once; the ten biggest clones make up 0.1% to 0.15%. Sequencing was performed on naive CD4+ T cells sorted from blood. Subset meaning: CD45RA+ positively selected. The receptors originated from a man aged 18 to 29 in good health.

This chain uses TRBV6-1 with TRBJ2-1; D ambiguous. Germline V gene lookup returns CDR1 MNHNS and CDR2 SASEGT. The CDR3 consists of 19 residues. Trimming left V 1 base short and J 0 bases short, with 19 bases between. The CDR3 bases are TGTGCCAGCAGTGAAGAACGCTTCGTTCGCTTGAGCTCCTACAATGAGCAGTTCTTC. It yields the protein CASSEERFVRLSSYNEQFF.

As regards this clone: Other DNA sequences in this specimen translate into the identical CDR3. The chain has TRBV19 and TRBJ1-5, with D uncertain. CDR3 size: 15 residues. Germline CDR1 and CDR2: LNHDA and SQIVND (reference sequence). Deletions cut 2 bases from V and 0 bases from J, with 8 bases between. CDR3 in DNA: TGTGCCAGTAGTATAACGGCCTATAGCAATCAGCCCCAGCATTTT. As protein: CASSITAYSNQPQHF.

CDR3 in DNA: TGTGCCAGAAGTACCGGGCCTCTCCCCAAAAATGAAAAACTGTTTTTT. Translating it yields CARSTGPLPKNEKLFF. The J gene is TRBJ1-4, the V gene TRBV5-3; D is unclear. TRBV5-3 has ORF status, its function being uncertain. The CDR3 length is 16 residues. Trimming left V 5 bases short and J 5 bases short, with 19 bases between.

V is TRBV30 and J is TRBJ2-7; weak D call: TRBD1 (6 bases). CDR3 length: 12 amino acids. Deletions cut 1 base from V and 2 bases from J, with 6 bases between. The germline CDR1 and CDR2 sequences are GTSNPN and SVGIG (reference sequence). The CDR3 sequence is CAWSEGAYEQYF. CDR3 DNA: TGTGCCTGGAGTGAGGGGGCCTACGAGCAGTACTTC.

The chain recombines TRBV5-1 with TRBJ2-3; TRBD2 agrees at 15 bases. The CDR3 consists of 15 residues. The V and J ends lost 7 bases and 3 bases, in that order; junction bases with no gene match: 3. Germline V gene sequence: CDR1 SGHRS, CDR2 YFSETQ. In DNA form, the CDR3 reads TGCGCCAGCGGACTAGCGGGGGGGCATACAGATACGCAGTATTTT. Its translation is CASGLAGGHTDTQYF.

The chain employs TRBV30 and TRBJ2-1, with 8 bases that match TRBD2. In germline, CDR1 is GTSNPN, CDR2 SVGIG (reference sequence). The CDR3 consists of 15 residues. The J segment lost 9 bases and the V segment lost 0 bases, leaving 10 bases of the junction unmatched. The CDR3 region has the DNA TGTGCCTGGAGTGTACGGGGCGGGAGGCAAAGTGAGCAGTTCTTC. Translating gives CAWSVRGGRQSEQFF.

The V gene is TRBV7-3, the J gene TRBJ2-3, with D possibly matching TRBD1 (5 bases). Germline-derived CDR1 and CDR2 are SGHTA and FQGTGA. This CDR3 region has 13 residues. The V end was cut by 5 bases, the J end by 3 bases, with 9 bases between. CDR3: CASSRQNTDTQYF. DNA for the CDR3: TGTGCCAGCAGCAGACAGAATACAGATACGCAGTATTTT.

This chain uses TRBV6-5 with TRBJ1-2; the D gene is possibly TRBD1 (5 bases). V gave up 7 bases and J gave up 8 bases, with 20 bases separating them. Germline V lookup: CDR1 MNHEY, CDR2 SVGAGI. This CDR3 has 14 residues. CDR3 amino acids: CASTPSRDGGGYTF. CDR3 in DNA: TGTGCCAGCACTCCATCAAGGGACGGCGGCGGCTACACCTTC.

This chain links TRBV4-1 with TRBJ1-3; D might be TRBD1 (5 bases). The CDR3 totals 21 residues. The germline gives CDR1 MGHRA, CDR2 YSYEKL. The V gene lost 0 bases and the J gene lost 0 bases, with 24 bases spanning the gap. The CDR3 DNA reads TGCGCCAGCAGCCAAGATTATCACATGTCGGGGGGTTCTGACTCTGGAAACACCATATATTTT. As protein: CASSQDYHMSGGSDSGNTIYF.

CDR3 nucleotides: TGTGCCAGCAGACAGGGTCCATATGGCTACACCTTC. This encodes CASRQGPYGYTF. The chain has TRBV14 and TRBJ1-2, with a tentative D call TRBD1 (6 bases). V gave up 6 bases and J gave up 5 bases, with 10 bases separating them. The germline gives CDR1 SGHDN, CDR2 FVKESK. There are 12 residues in the CDR3.

Worth noting for this clone: Within the sample, other DNA sequences also encode this same CDR3. The chain links TRBV7-2 to TRBJ1-5; D unresolved. Germline CDR1 SGHTA, CDR2 FQGNSA. V was shortened by 1 base and J by 4 bases, with 5 bases between the two germline ends. CDR3 length equals 13 residues. The CDR3 loop reads CASSLDSNQPQHF. The CDR3 DNA reads as TGTGCCAGCAGCTTAGACAGTAATCAGCCCCAGCATTTT.

The chain uses TRBV9 and TRBJ2-7; the match to TRBD1 covers 12 bases. The CDR3 extends over 19 amino acids. The J segment lost 0 bases and the V segment lost 4 bases, leaving 14 bases of the junction unmatched. The germline CDR1 and CDR2 sequences are SGDLS and YYNGEE. This CDR3 reads CASSPTGQGATFPSYEQYF. CDR3 nucleotides: TGTGCCAGCAGCCCAACGGGACAGGGGGCAACTTTTCCCTCCTACGAGCAGTACTTC.

The chain carries TRBV6-5 and TRBJ1-1; the D gene is possibly TRBD1 (6 bases). Trimming took off 2 bases at V and 0 bases at J, with 10 bases between the two ends. The length of the CDR3 is 15 residues. The V gene's germline CDR1 is MNHEY and CDR2 SVGAGI. CDR3: CASSYKGEMNTEAFF. The DNA for the CDR3 is TGTGCCAGCAGTTACAAGGGGGAAATGAACACTGAAGCTTTCTTT.

The chain joins TRBV5-4 to TRBJ1-1; a possible D gene is TRBD1 (6 bases). V was pared by 5 bases and J by 10 bases, with 15 bases between. The CDR3 runs 12 residues. CDR1 and CDR2 (germline): SGHNT, YYREEE (reference sequence). The CDR3 region has the DNA TGTGCCAGCAGTTCTCAACAGGGTAGAGCTTTCTTT. It specifies CASSSQQGRAFF.

The chain has TRBV25-1 and TRBJ2-5, with TRBD2 matching over 9 bases. The junction had 12 bases not matched to a gene; V was cut back by 5 bases and J by 5 bases. The V gene's germline CDR1 is MGHDK and CDR2 SYGVNS. CDR3 size: 16 residues. The CDR3 region is CASSPRIAGDGETQYF. The CDR3, as DNA: TGTGCCAGCAGTCCTCGGATAGCGGGAGATGGGGAGACCCAGTACTTC.

This clone was counted only a few times. In DNA, the CDR3 is TGTGCCAGCAGTGGTCCCCGTGGCAGGGGGGACACTGAAGCTTTCTTT. Translated, it gives CASSGPRGRGDTEAFF. The chain joins TRBV25-1 to TRBJ1-1; 7 nucleotides line up with TRBD1. Germline V gives CDR1 MGHDK, CDR2 SYGVNS. The junction had 11 bases not matched to a gene; V was cut back by 4 bases and J by 3 bases. The CDR3 totals 16 residues.

The chain links TRBV28 to TRBJ2-1; maybe TRBD1 (6 bases). Trimming took off 7 bases at V and 10 bases at J, with 14 bases between the two ends. This CDR3 comprises 12 residues. Germline CDR1 and CDR2: MDHEN and SYDVKM. The CDR3 DNA is TGTGCCAGCAATCCGATCGACAGGGAGCAGTTCTTC. Its translation: CASNPIDREQFF. The full variable domain, completed using reference TRBV28 and TRBJ2-1, is DVKVTQSSRYLVKRTGEKVFLECVQDMDHENMFWYRQDPGLGLRLIYFSYDVKMKEKGDIPEGYSVSREKKERFSLILESASTNQTSMYLCASNPIDREQFFGPGTRLTVL.

In this sample, this clone turned up once. This chain joins TRBV30 and TRBJ2-5; D unclear. The CDR3 is 14 residues long. V gave up 1 base and J gave up 2 bases, with 11 bases separating them. Germline CDR1 and CDR2: GTSNPN and SVGIG (reference sequence). This chain's CDR3 is CAWSGTVKQETQYF. The CDR3 DNA follows: TGTGCCTGGAGTGGAACAGTAAAACAAGAGACCCAGTACTTC.

The chain employs TRBV7-3 and TRBJ1-2, with D unresolved. Germline V gene lookup returns CDR1 SGHTA and CDR2 FQGTGA. Trimming left V 5 bases short and J 5 bases short, with 18 bases between. The CDR3 length is 15 residues. CDR3 nucleotide sequence: TGTGCCAGCAGCCCATTCGGAGGAGGGAAGTATGGCTACACCTTC. Its translation is CASSPFGGGKYGYTF.

The V and J genes are TRBV11-3 and TRBJ2-2, with D uncertain. Germline V gene data show CDR1 as SGHNT and CDR2 as YENEEA. The V gene lost 1 base and the J gene lost 4 bases, with 7 bases spanning the gap. The CDR3 spans 14 residues. DNA of the CDR3: TGTGCCAGCAGCTTAGCGTGGGGCACCGGGGAGCTGTTTTTT. Protein: CASSLAWGTGELFF.

Concerning this clone itself: Germline is not matched at one junction end, which may reflect a read error. The CDR3 reads CASSQGPGRNSGANVLTF. In DNA form, the CDR3 reads TGTGCTAGCAGCCAAGGTCCGGGACGGAACTCTGGGGCCAACGTCCTGACTTTC. The genes are TRBV7-7 and TRBJ2-6; D could derive from TRBD1 or TRBD2 (5 bases each). Per germline, CDR1 SSHAT and CDR2 FNYEAQ (reference sequence). The CDR3 runs to 18 residues.

The chain combines TRBV6-1 with TRBJ2-5; D might be TRBD1 or TRBD2, each matching 5 bases. The germline V and J ends were trimmed by 4 bases and 3 bases, with 12 bases remaining between them. Germline V gene lookup returns CDR1 MNHNS and CDR2 SASEGT. The CDR3 covers 14 residues. CDR3 in amino acids: CASSVGRAEETQYF. The CDR3 DNA follows: TGTGCCAGCAGTGTGGGACGGGCCGAAGAGACCCAGTACTTC.

The CDR3 bases are TGTGCCAGCAGGTCACAGGGTGAAGGCTCCTACGAGCAGTACTTC. This sequence encodes CASRSQGEGSYEQYF. The J gene is TRBJ2-7, the V gene TRBV28; a weak D match, TRBD1 (6 bases). The CDR3 is made up of 15 amino acids. The germline gives CDR1 MDHEN, CDR2 SYDVKM. Trimming pared 6 bases from V and 0 bases from J, leaving 15 bases between.

The chain carries TRBV7-9 and TRBJ1-2, with D uncertain. Trimming removed 2 bases from V and 4 bases from J, with 8 bases in between. In germline, CDR1 is SEHNR, CDR2 FQNEAQ (reference sequence). This CDR3 region has 13 residues. The CDR3 is CASSLMETYGYTF. CDR3 in DNA: TGTGCCAGCAGCTTAATGGAAACCTATGGCTACACCTTC.

The chain has TRBV19 and TRBJ1-2; TRBD1 agrees at 8 bases. The CDR3 is made up of 15 amino acids. Looked up from germline, CDR1 is LNHDA and CDR2 is SQIVND (reference sequence). Losses at the gene ends were 6 bases for V and 5 bases for J; bases not matched to a gene: 11. The CDR3 nucleotides are TGTGCCAGTAGCCCTATGGTCCGGACAGGGTATGGCTACACCTTC. Translation gives CASSPMVRTGYGYTF.

This rearrangement joins TRBV10-1 to TRBJ2-1, with 8 bases lining up with TRBD2. Germline V gene lookup returns CDR1 WNHNN and CDR2 SYGVQD (reference sequence). V lost 2 bases and J lost 6; bases outside the gene matches: 6. This CDR3 comprises 15 residues. The CDR3 reads CASSEKVAGFNEQFF. CDR3 nucleotide sequence: TGCGCCAGCAGTGAGAAGGTAGCGGGGTTCAATGAGCAGTTCTTC.

The rearrangement joins TRBV7-2 to TRBJ1-1; TRBD1 is a possible D gene (5 bases). The CDR3 runs 13 residues. Trimming stripped 5 bases from V and 7 bases from J, with 14 bases between. CDR1 is SGHTA, CDR2 FQGNSA, per germline. As DNA, the CDR3 is TGTGCCAGCAGCCACGGCCCGCAGGGTGAAGCTTTCTTT. Translation: CASSHGPQGEAFF.

The rearrangement joins TRBV5-1 to TRBJ2-1; D remains unclear. The V gene's germline CDR1 is SGHRS and CDR2 YFSETQ. The ends were cut back, 0 bases at V and 8 bases at J, with 9 bases in the middle. This CDR3 has 13 amino acids. CDR3 in DNA: TGCGCCAGCAGCTTGGAAGGTCTCGATGAGCAGTTCTTC. It encodes CASSLEGLDEQFF.

V gene TRBV5-1 combines with J gene TRBJ2-2; the D gene is possibly TRBD1 (5 bases). This CDR3 region has 16 residues. CDR1 is SGHRS, CDR2 YFSETQ, per germline. V lost 0 bases and J lost 9, with 18 bases in between. The CDR3 sequence is CASSLGQLESHRELFF. The CDR3 DNA reads as TGCGCCAGCAGCTTGGGACAGCTAGAATCTCATCGGGAGCTGTTTTTT.

V is TRBV28 and J is TRBJ2-7; D may be TRBD1 (7 bases). Per the germline V gene, CDR1 is MDHEN and CDR2 is SYDVKM. V lost 8 bases and J 2 bases, leaving 19 bases between the germline ends. The CDR3 spans 15 residues. The CDR3 DNA reads as TGTGCCAGCCTACGGACCAGGGGGGATACCTACGAGCAGTACTTC. Translation: CASLRTRGDTYEQYF. The full variable domain, with the rest looked up from reference TRBV28 and TRBJ2-7, is DVKVTQSSRYLVKRTGEKVFLECVQDMDHENMFWYRQDPGLGLRLIYFSYDVKMKEKGDIPEGYSVSREKKERFSLILESASTNQTSMYLCASLRTRGDTYEQYFGPGTRLTVT.

With respect to this clone: Additional DNA sequences in this sample encode the identical CDR3. The chain is built from TRBV19 and TRBJ1-6; 9 positions agree with TRBD1. The germline CDR1 and CDR2 sequences are LNHDA and SQIVND (reference sequence). The CDR3 consists of 13 residues. The ends lost 10 bases at V and 7 bases at J; junction bases unmatched: 5. The CDR3 bases are TGTGCCACCTCCGGACAGGGGAATTCACCCCTCCACTTT. This encodes CATSGQGNSPLHF.